The T cell receptor beta chain described here comes from a study of tissue T cells after allogeneic stem cell transplantation. Germline V lookup: CDR1 SGHSN, CDR2 HYEKVE. The V gene lost 2 bases and the J gene lost 3 bases, with 11 bases spanning the gap. The CDR3 runs to 14 residues. Time point defined: mouse harvest day 14 after allogeneic transplant. Mouse grafts combined 10^7 T-cell-depleted bone marrow cells with 10^6 splenic CD5+ T cells. Mice had MHC-mismatched B6 into BALB/c GVHD, sampled day 7 or 14. Sequencing of TCRbeta CDR3 at survey depth gave sequences and template counts. The repertoire was sequenced with immunoSEQ multiplex PCR; TCRdb's copy has only in-frame clones and lacks some. This sample has 3,000 or so clones, with around 50% found just once. Relative to its sample, this clone is large. Its target is unknown. Any gene name here is a mouse gene name. The read ends 1 residue early relative to the CDR3; the germline J gene fills the gap.

Study results and caveats: Across patients, clones rarely overlapped, yet motif clusters were shared tissue-specifically. TCR repertoires tracked anatomic similarity, regardless of disease or transplant status.

This chain joins TRBV12-1 and TRBJ2-5, with D uncertain. The clonotype was recovered from a female BALB/c mouse given C57BL/6 T cells with graft-versus-host disease after an allogeneic hematopoietic cell transplant. Sequenced sample: gut tissue. The CDR3 protein is CASSPPQEQDTQYF. The covered CDR3 bases are TGTGCCAGCTCTCCCCCGCAAGAGCAAGACACCCAGTAC.